Below are 10 T cell receptor beta chains sequenced from a single sample in a study of Ad26.COV2.S vaccination and SARS-CoV-2 variants. Treatment specified: 19 received Ad26.COV2.S at low or high dose, single or two shots; several received placebo; per-sample allocation not given. Material that was analyzed had been drawn on day 63 after the first vaccine or placebo injection. TCRdb's table, derived via immunoSEQ multiplex PCR, lists solely in-frame clones and lacks some. The sample includes hundreds of thousands of clones, 80% to 90% seen only once; the top ten take approximately 1.5%. This material consisted of peripheral blood, taken in a trial of Ad26.COV2.S vaccine versus placebo. The receptor set was obtained from a person between 18 and 65 years old who received the Ad26.COV2.S COVID-19 vaccine or a placebo.

V usage is TRBV19 and J usage is TRBJ2-1, with D perhaps matching TRBD1 (6 bases). Germline V gives CDR1 LNHDA, CDR2 SQIVND (reference sequence). This CDR3 has 13 amino acids. The ends were cut back, 11 bases at V and 2 bases at J, with 13 bases in the middle. In DNA form, the CDR3 reads TGTGCCGCGAGGGGGAATGCCTACAATGAGCAGTTCTTC. It specifies CAARGNAYNEQFF.

This chain joins TRBV2 and TRBJ1-5; D is possibly TRBD1 (6 bases). CDR1 SNHLY and CDR2 FYNNEI come from the germline V gene. With 6 bases removed from V and 3 bases from J, the gap between germline ends came to 12 bases. There are 14 residues in the CDR3. The CDR3 nucleotides are TGTGCCAGCAGCCCGGACAGCTTCAATCAGCCCCAGCATTTT. Its protein product is CASSPDSFNQPQHF. Combining the CDR3 with reference TRBV2 and TRBJ1-5 gives the whole variable domain EPEVTQTPSHQVTQMGQEVILRCVPISNHLYFYWYRQILGQKVEFLVSFYNNEISEKSEIFDDQFSVERPDGSNFTLKIRSTKLEDSAMYFCASSPDSFNQPQHFGDGTRLSIL.

The chain joins TRBV5-4 to TRBJ2-1; the match to TRBD1 covers 10 bases. The CDR3 loop spans 15 amino acids. Germline assignment: CDR1 SGHNT and CDR2 YYREEE (reference sequence). The junction had 4 bases not matched to a gene; V was cut back by 4 bases and J by 3 bases. The CDR3 loop is CASSDGQGDYNEQFF. The CDR3 region has the DNA TGTGCCAGCAGCGATGGACAGGGGGACTACAATGAGCAGTTCTTC.

This clone was picked up one time. V gene TRBV11-3 combines with J gene TRBJ2-2; TRBD2 matches 8 bases. The V gene's germline CDR1 is SGHNT and CDR2 YENEEA. This CDR3 spans 17 amino acids. J lost 0 bases, V lost 3 bases, and 6 bases had no gene match. As DNA, the CDR3 is TGTGCCAGCAGCTTCCGGGGTAGCGGGACGAACACCGGGGAGCTGTTTTTT. Translating it yields CASSFRGSGTNTGELFF.

The chain links TRBV12-5 to TRBJ1-1; a weak D match, TRBD1 (5 bases). This CDR3 region has 15 residues. The germline V gene has CDR1 LGHNT and CDR2 FRNRAP. The V and J ends lost 3 bases and 1 base respectively, with 12 bases between them. This CDR3 reads CASGFTAGGNTEAFF. CDR3 coding DNA: TGTGCTAGTGGTTTCACGGCGGGGGGGAACACTGAAGCTTTCTTT.

The chain uses TRBV7-2 and TRBJ2-3; D is undetermined. Trimming took 3 bases from V and 2 from J, leaving 6 bases between them. The CDR3 consists of 13 residues. Germline CDR1 SGHTA, CDR2 FQGNSA. This chain's CDR3 is CASSFSLTDTQYF. CDR3 in DNA: TGTGCCAGCAGCTTTAGCCTCACAGATACGCAGTATTTT.

This chain uses TRBV19 with TRBJ2-2; D is undetermined. The CDR3 consists of 13 residues. V lost 9 bases, J lost 7 bases, and 15 bases lay in between. Germline CDR1 LNHDA, CDR2 SQIVND (reference sequence). CDR3 amino acids: CASRYGRGGELFF. In DNA form, the CDR3 reads TGTGCCAGCAGATACGGAAGAGGCGGGGAGCTGTTTTTT.

This chain joins TRBV19 and TRBJ1-5, with TRBD1 matching over 8 bases. Germline CDR1 and CDR2: LNHDA and SQIVND (reference sequence). This CDR3 is 16 amino acids long. Trimming at V came to 8 bases and at J to 7 bases, leaving 16 bases not matched to a gene. Here the CDR3 reads CASQPTTGQGQQPQHF. As DNA, the CDR3 is TGTGCCAGTCAGCCGACGACCGGACAGGGTCAACAGCCCCAGCATTTT.

The CDR3: CASSLAGQGFETQYF. The CDR3 bases are TGCGCCAGCAGCTTGGCTGGACAGGGTTTTGAGACCCAGTACTTC. The chain carries TRBV5-1 and TRBJ2-5; 8 nucleotides match TRBD1. With V trimmed by 0 bases and J by 5 bases, 6 bases remained unmatched. Germline V gene lookup returns CDR1 SGHRS and CDR2 YFSETQ. The CDR3 is 15 residues long.

The rearrangement uses TRBV13 and TRBJ1-5; D not resolved. Trimming pared 5 bases from V and 4 bases from J, leaving 9 bases between. CDR3 size: 13 residues. Germline lookup yields CDR1 PRHDT and CDR2 FYEKMQ (reference sequence). The CDR3: CASSPQPNQPQHF. The CDR3 DNA follows: TGTGCCAGCAGCCCTCAACCTAATCAGCCCCAGCATTTT.